This T cell receptor beta chain was documented in a study of regulatory T cells in long-lasting Graves disease. This clonotype showed up many times. Construction of TCR beta libraries relied on iRepertoire HTBI primers and on Arm-PCR targeting CDR3 regions. Original analysis: Among the samples, around 60 TRBV and around 13 TRBJ segments were identified. TCRdb itself ran the multiplex PCR reads through MiXCR, one entry per CDR3 protein. The V and J calls come from TCRdb's annotation, not from the publication. The sample has over 650,000 distinct CDR3 sequences; around 30% are singletons. Germline assignment: CDR1 MNHEY and CDR2 SMNVEV (reference sequence). This CDR3 comprises 14 residues. Trimming removed 6 bases at V and 9 bases at J, with 15 bases between. Time point indicated: persistent/refractory GD, antithyroid drugs over 5 years with positive TRAb. PBMCs provided the RNA from which the TCR library was made. An endocrinology department in Xi'an, China, recruited the patients.

The clonotype comes from a female donor with Graves disease. This specimen was peripheral blood mononuclear cells (PBMCs), taken when the disease was refractory, from a patient treated with antithyroid drugs. The rearrangement links TRBV27 to TRBJ1-6; weak D call: TRBD1 (6 bases). This chain's CDR3 is CASRDTGRVSPLHF. In DNA, the CDR3 is TGTGCCAGCAGAGACACAGGGAGAGTTTCACCCCTCCACTTT.